The next 19 T cell receptor beta chains were all read from a single sample in a study of blood T cells in healthy people across ages. The second PCR ran roughly 6 to 11 cycles with a sample-barcoded 5' primer and J-beta primers. Each CDR3 protein gets one entry after TCRdb re-called the 5' RACE reads with MiXCR. The table includes hundreds of thousands of distinct CDR3 sequences, 40% to 45% detected once. Sequencing was done on a sample of blood. Receptor source: an older man in good health.

The chain employs TRBV29-1 and TRBJ2-1, with D possibly matching TRBD1 (5 bases). Germline CDR1 and CDR2: SQVTM and ANQGSEA. Trimming stripped 4 bases from V and 7 bases from J, with 23 bases between. CDR3 length: 16 residues. The CDR3 bases are TGCAGCGTTGCAGTCCTCGTTACAAGGGGCCGGAATGAGCAGTTCTTC. It encodes CSVAVLVTRGRNEQFF.

This clonotype was seen a handful of times. The chain joins TRBV27 to TRBJ2-1; 7 nucleotides line up with TRBD2. The trim removed 4 bases at V and 0 bases at J, leaving 6 bases unmatched. The CDR3 extends over 16 amino acids. The germline CDR1 and CDR2 sequences are MNHEY and SMNVEV (reference sequence). The CDR3 region has the DNA TGTGCCAGCAGTTCGATCGGACTAGGCTCCTACAATGAGCAGTTCTTC. Its protein product is CASSSIGLGSYNEQFF.

The chain recombines TRBV7-2 with TRBJ2-1, with 8 bases that match TRBD2. V lost 5 bases and J lost 5; bases outside the gene matches: 8. This CDR3 comprises 15 residues. Germline CDR1 and CDR2: SGHTA and FQGNSA. The CDR3 spells CASSTRTSSNNEQFF. CDR3 nucleotide sequence: TGTGCCAGCAGCACCCGGACTAGCAGCAACAATGAGCAGTTCTTC.

This clonotype was seen once. The rearrangement links TRBV7-2 to TRBJ2-3, with 7 bases lining up with TRBD2. The V segment lost 3 bases and the J segment 6 bases; nucleotides outside the gene matches: 12. CDR1 SGHTA and CDR2 FQGNSA come from the germline V gene. The CDR3 spans 16 residues. The CDR3 is CASSFTPSGNFDTQYF. Here the CDR3 DNA reads TGTGCCAGCAGCTTTACGCCCAGCGGGAATTTTGATACGCAGTATTTT. Looking up the rest from reference TRBV7-2 and TRBJ2-3 gives the full variable domain: GAGVSQSPSNKVTEKGKDVELRCDPISGHTALYWYRQSLGQGLEFLIYFQGNSAPDKSGLPSDRFSAERTGGSVSTLTIQRTQQEDSAVYLCASSFTPSGNFDTQYFGPGTRLTVL.

The chain combines TRBV6-2 or TRBV6-3 with TRBJ2-7; TRBD2 might be the D (5 bases). Trimming shortened V by 2 bases and J by 7 bases, and 15 bases separated the two germline ends. The CDR3 loop spans 14 amino acids. The germline V gene encodes CDR1 MNHEY and CDR2 SVGEGT. CDR3 residues: CASSYEGSLWEQYF. In DNA, the CDR3 is TGTGCCAGCAGTTACGAGGGCAGCCTTTGGGAGCAGTACTTC.

This clonotype was observed a handful of times. This rearrangement joins TRBV18 to TRBJ1-1; D is undetermined. The CDR3 runs to 14 residues. Germline CDR1 is KGHSH and CDR2 is LQKENI. Trimming removed 3 bases from V and 0 bases from J, with 8 bases in between. The CDR3 nucleotides are TGTGCCAGCTCACCCGGTCAGGTGAACACTGAAGCTTTCTTT. It encodes CASSPGQVNTEAFF.

The rearrangement joins TRBV20-1 to TRBJ2-7, with D uncertain. In germline, CDR1 is DFQATT, CDR2 SNEGSKA (reference sequence). This CDR3 has 15 amino acids. Trimming removed 6 bases at V and 2 bases at J, with 20 bases between. The CDR3 is CSALKRGTSTYEQYF. In DNA form, the CDR3 reads TGCAGTGCGTTGAAGCGCGGAACTTCGACCTACGAGCAGTACTTC.

In its sample, this clonotype was seen a few times. The rearrangement uses TRBV20-1 and TRBJ2-3; 9 bases are shared with TRBD1. V gave up 6 bases and J gave up 0 bases; unmatched junction bases: 4. This CDR3 has 14 residues. Germline CDR1 DFQATT, CDR2 SNEGSKA (reference sequence). CDR3 protein: CSAKGQGSTDTQYF. DNA of the CDR3: TGCAGTGCAAAGGGACAGGGCAGCACAGATACGCAGTATTTT.

The DNA for the CDR3 is TGTGCCAGCAGGGGGGGGGACCCCAATGAAAAACTGTTTTTT. Amino acid sequence: CASRGGDPNEKLFF. This chain uses TRBV28 with TRBJ1-4; possibly TRBD1 for D (5 bases). This CDR3 is 14 amino acids long. V lost 6 bases to trimming and J lost 5 bases, with 13 bases between them. Germline V lookup: CDR1 MDHEN, CDR2 SYDVKM.

The chain recombines TRBV13 with TRBJ2-3; the match to TRBD1 covers 8 bases. The germline gives CDR1 PRHDT, CDR2 FYEKMQ (reference sequence). V lost 7 bases to trimming and J lost 0 bases; unmatched junction nucleotides: 9. CDR3 length: 16 residues. CDR3 DNA: TGTGCCAGCAATCTCGGACAGGGACCTAGCACAGATACGCAGTATTTT. It specifies CASNLGQGPSTDTQYF.

The rearrangement joins TRBV29-1 to TRBJ2-5, with 8 positions matching TRBD2. The CDR3 totals 13 residues. V was clipped by 4 bases and J by 1 base; unmatched bases: 2. CDR1 is SQVTM, CDR2 ANQGSEA, per germline. The CDR3 region is CSVVAGSQETQYF. In DNA, the CDR3 is TGCAGCGTTGTAGCGGGGAGCCAAGAGACCCAGTACTTC.

This chain joins TRBV4-3 and TRBJ2-1; D unclear. Trimming removed 0 bases from V and 7 bases from J, with 13 bases in between. The germline CDR1 and CDR2 sequences are LGHNA and YSLEER. The CDR3 runs 15 residues. The CDR3 sequence is CASSQDKVEVNEQFF. CDR3 bases: TGCGCCAGCAGCCAAGATAAAGTTGAGGTAAATGAGCAGTTCTTC.

This clonotype has a count of ten or more. This chain joins TRBV7-9 and TRBJ2-5; no clear D gene. The germline CDR1 and CDR2 sequences are SEHNR and FQNEAQ (reference sequence). The CDR3 has 13 amino acids. The ends were cut back, 6 bases at V and 0 bases at J, with 8 bases in the middle. The CDR3 DNA reads TGTGCCAGCAGAAGAAGTAACCAAGAGACCCAGTACTTC. The encoded protein is CASRRSNQETQYF.

This clonotype has a handful of counts. The rearrangement uses TRBV21-1 and TRBJ1-1. TRBV21-1 corresponds to a pseudogene. CDR3 size: 12 residues. For the CDR3, the DNA is TGTGCCAGCAGCAAACCTCGGACTGAAGCTTTCTTT. Its protein product is CASSKPRTEAFF.

As concerns this clonotype: One junction end does not reproduce the germline sequence, and a read error may be involved. The chain has TRBV4-2 and TRBJ2-6, with D maybe TRBD2 (5 bases). The CDR3 is made up of 19 amino acids. Germline values: CDR1 LGHNA, CDR2 YNFKEQ. The CDR3, as DNA: TGTGCCGGCAGCCAAGCTGAGGGCCCCACGGGGTCTGGGGCCAACGTCCTGACTTTC. This sequence encodes CAGSQAEGPTGSGANVLTF.

Remarks on this clonotype: This sequence may be a read error, since a much larger clone differs from it by one base. This rearrangement joins TRBV7-2 to TRBJ2-7; 7 positions agree with TRBD2. The J call could be wrong; TRBJ2-5 is a better fit for the DNA end. The V gene's germline CDR1 is SGHTA and CDR2 FQGNSA. The CDR3 is made up of 16 amino acids. CDR3 in DNA: TGTGCCTGCAGCCCCCTGGGAGCGGGAATGAAAGAGACCCAGTACTTC. Encoded protein: CACSPLGAGMKETQYF.

This clonotype has a handful of counts. The chain combines TRBV6-1 with TRBJ1-5; D is perhaps TRBD1 (6 bases). The CDR3 loop spans 15 amino acids. Germline assignment: CDR1 MNHNS and CDR2 SASEGT. V was pared by 6 bases and J by 0 bases, with 12 bases between. The CDR3 sequence: CASSQDSYSNQPQHF. CDR3 coding DNA: TGTGCCAGCAGCCAGGACAGCTATAGCAATCAGCCCCAGCATTTT.

J is TRBJ2-1 and V is TRBV18; D is possibly TRBD2 (5 bases). The J call may be faulty, since TRBJ2-7 better matches the DNA end. Per germline, CDR1 KGHSH and CDR2 LQKENI. The CDR3 consists of 14 residues. CDR3 sequence reads: CASSTGNGNNEQYF. CDR3 bases: TGTGCCAGCTCAACGGGAAATGGGAACAATGAGCAGTACTTC.

Only a few counts were recorded for this clonotype. The V and J genes are TRBV20-1 and TRBJ1-1; D ambiguous. CDR1 and CDR2 from the germline V gene are DFQATT and SNEGSKA (reference sequence). Trimming took 4 bases from V and 4 from J, leaving 10 bases between them. The CDR3 length is 12 residues. CDR3 residues: CSAKTFATEAFF. The DNA of the CDR3 is TGCAGTGCTAAAACTTTTGCCACTGAAGCTTTCTTT.